The clone carrying this T cell receptor (beta chain) was seen only a few times. The V segment lost 4 bases and the J segment 5 bases; nucleotides outside the gene matches: 6. The length of the CDR3 is 15 residues. Germline assignment: CDR1 SGHRS and CDR2 YFSETQ. The data stem from a study of blood T cell repertoires in COVID-19. In the study overall: T cells, B-cell-depleted T cells, or PBMCs provided the cDNA or gDNA that served as material.

Data came from immunoSEQ multiplex PCR; TCRdb stores just in-frame clones and leaves some out. The sample holds 100,000 or so clones, around 87% seen once. The chain links TRBV5-1 to TRBJ1-6, with 7 nucleotides matching TRBD1. The sample taken for sequencing was peripheral blood. The source is a human donor in a cohort sampled during active COVID-19. The CDR3 protein is CASSGRQGDNSPLHF. CDR3 coding DNA: TGCGCCAGCAGCGGCCGACAGGGAGATAATTCACCCCTCCACTTT. Combining the CDR3 with reference TRBV5-1 and TRBJ1-6 gives the whole variable domain KAGVTQTPRYLIKTRGQQVTLSCSPISGHRSVSWYQQTPGQGLQFLFEYFSETQRNKGNFPGRFSGRQFSNSRSEMNVSTLELGDSALYLCASSGRQGDNSPLHFGNGTRLTVT.